This T cell receptor (beta chain) was sequenced during a study of T cell responses to AZD1222 COVID-19 vaccine. V was shortened by 6 bases and J by 7 bases, with 18 bases between the two germline ends. Germline loops: CDR1 SGHNT, CDR2 YENEEA. The CDR3 has 14 amino acids. The table came from immunoSEQ multiplex PCR; TCRdb's copy has only in-frame clones and leaves some out. The sample yields approximately 150,000 clones, over 90% seen once. The source was peripheral blood, collected on day 0 of MenACWY control vaccination. The chain combines TRBV11-3 with TRBJ1-1; D perhaps matches TRBD1 (6 bases). This clonotype originated in an adult in good health. CDR3 residues: CASSGSQGGGEAFF. Here the CDR3 DNA reads TGTGCCAGCAGTGGATCACAGGGAGGAGGTGAAGCTTTCTTT.